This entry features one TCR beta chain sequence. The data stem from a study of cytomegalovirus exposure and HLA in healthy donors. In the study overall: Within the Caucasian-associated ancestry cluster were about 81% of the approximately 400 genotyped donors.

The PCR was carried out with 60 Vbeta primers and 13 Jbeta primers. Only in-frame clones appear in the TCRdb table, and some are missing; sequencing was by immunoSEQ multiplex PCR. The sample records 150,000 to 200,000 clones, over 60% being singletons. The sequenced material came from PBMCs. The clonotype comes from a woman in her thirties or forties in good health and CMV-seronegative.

CDR3: CASSRRTGVMETQYF. The DNA for the CDR3 is TGTGCCAGTAGTCGTCGGACAGGGGTGATGGAGACCCAGTACTTC. The rearrangement uses TRBV19 and TRBJ2-5; 9 positions agree with TRBD1. V shed 5 bases, J shed 5 bases, and the junction held 9 bases outside the gene matches. This CDR3 spans 15 amino acids. Germline-derived CDR1 and CDR2 are LNHDA and SQIVND (reference sequence).